Below, 26 T cell receptor beta chains from the same sample are listed, as sequenced in a study of T cells in Graves' hyperthyroidism and ophthalmopathy. RNA transcripts gave rise to amplified TCR beta CDR3 regions. Using the HTBI primer set, a first-round RT-PCR was run on the TCR CDR3. One entry per CDR3 protein, called by TCRdb with MiXCR from the multiplex PCR reads. The sample yields fewer than 850,000 distinct CDR3 sequences, around 15% seen once. The sequencing sample was made of blood. The origin of the receptors is a man between 45 and 60 years old with Graves' hyperthyroidism.

CDR3 nucleotide sequence: TGTGCCAGCATGGGGCGAGGGAGCTGGGGCTACACCTTC. As protein: CASMGRGSWGYTF. This sequence joins TRBV25-1 and TRBJ1-2; maybe TRBD1 (5 bases). The ends were cut back, 7 bases at V and 8 bases at J, with 17 bases in the middle. There are 13 residues in the CDR3. Germline V gene lookup returns CDR1 MGHDK and CDR2 SYGVNS.

This clonotype has at least ten counts. The J gene is TRBJ2-2, the V gene TRBV28; D ambiguous. The CDR3 totals 16 residues. V lost 3 bases and J lost 0, with 11 bases in between. Germline V gene data show CDR1 as MDHEN and CDR2 as SYDVKM. For the CDR3, the DNA is TGTGCCAGCAGTTTCGGCGGTCCTTCGAACACCGGGGAGCTGTTTTTT. It encodes CASSFGGPSNTGELFF.

There are many counts of this clonotype. This sequence joins TRBV20-1 and TRBJ2-5, with D perhaps being TRBD1 or TRBD2 (5 bases each). The CDR3 length is 14 residues. CDR1 is DFQATT and CDR2 is SNEGSKA in the germline V gene (reference sequence). The germline V and J ends were trimmed by 0 bases and 6 bases, with 14 bases remaining between them. The CDR3 protein is CSARDQRRDQTQYF. The CDR3 nucleotides read TGCAGTGCTAGAGATCAAAGAAGGGACCAGACCCAGTACTTC.

This clonotype occurred many times. Germline and junction disagree at one end, which may indicate a read error. The rearrangement uses TRBV2 and TRBJ2-2, with TRBD1 matching over 10 bases. Germline assignment: CDR1 SNHLY and CDR2 FYNNEI. The CDR3 sequence is 16 residues long. CDR3: CASTLTGGAGTGELLF. The CDR3 bases are TGTGCCAGCACCCTGACAGGGGGCGCGGGCACCGGGGAGCTGCTTTTT.

This sequence joins TRBV7-2 and TRBJ1-1; 8 nucleotides line up with TRBD1. Unmatched junction bases numbered 4, after V lost 1 base and J lost 6 bases. Germline CDR1 is SGHTA and CDR2 is FQGNSA. The CDR3 contains 14 residues. CDR3 sequence (DNA): TGTGCCAGCAGCTTAGAAGGACAGGGTCCTGAAGCTTTCTTT. It translates to CASSLEGQGPEAFF. Full variable domain (outside the CDR3, taken from reference TRBV7-2 and TRBJ1-1): GAGVSQSPSNKVTEKGKDVELRCDPISGHTALYWYRQSLGQGLEFLIYFQGNSAPDKSGLPSDRFSAERTGGSVSTLTIQRTQQEDSAVYLCASSLEGQGPEAFFGQGTRLTVV.

The chain employs TRBV28 and TRBJ1-2, with TRBD1 matching over 12 bases. V shed 10 bases and J 6 bases; nucleotides not matched to a gene: 9. The CDR3 spans 14 residues. Germline V CDR1 and CDR2: MDHEN, SYDVKM. CDR3 in DNA: TGTGCCACGGACCCCCGGGACAGGGGGCATGGCTACACCTTC. As protein: CATDPRDRGHGYTF.

This clonotype came up many times. The rearrangement uses TRBV2 and TRBJ2-1; the match to TRBD2 covers 8 bases. This CDR3 comprises 17 residues. V was clipped by 7 bases and J by 0 bases; unmatched bases: 11. CDR1 and CDR2 from the germline V gene are SNHLY and FYNNEI. CDR3 DNA: TGTGCCAGCAAATCAGGACTAGCTGATAGCTCCTACAATGAGCAGTTCTTC. It codes for CASKSGLADSSYNEQFF.

V is TRBV11-3 and J is TRBJ2-1; TRBD2 aligns across 12 bases. The germline gives CDR1 SGHNT, CDR2 YENEEA. This CDR3 is built from 15 residues. V dropped 6 bases and J dropped 9; count of bases not matched to a gene: 9. CDR3 protein: CASSLRTSGMGEQFF. Written as DNA, the CDR3 is TGTGCCAGCAGTCTAAGGACTAGCGGGATGGGTGAGCAGTTCTTC. Using reference TRBV11-3 and TRBJ2-1 for the parts outside the CDR3, the full variable domain is EAGVVQSPRYKIIEKKQPVAFWCNPISGHNTLYWYLQNLGQGPELLIRYENEEAVDDSQLPKDRFSAERLKGVDSTLKIQPAELGDSAVYLCASSLRTSGMGEQFFGPGTRLTVL.

This clonotype showed up just a few times. The chain carries TRBV7-3 and TRBJ2-1; 8 bases align to TRBD2. The trim removed 5 bases at V and 8 bases at J, leaving 20 bases unmatched. Looked up from germline, CDR1 is SGHTA and CDR2 is FQGTGA. The CDR3 has 18 residues. This chain's CDR3 is CASSPFMGSGTLEDEQFF. For the CDR3, the DNA is TGTGCCAGCAGCCCCTTCATGGGTAGCGGGACCCTCGAAGATGAGCAGTTCTTC.

This clonotype appeared many times. The chain combines TRBV19 with TRBJ2-1; D remains ambiguous. Deletions cut 5 bases from V and 2 bases from J, with 13 bases between. The CDR3 extends over 15 amino acids. Germline assignment: CDR1 LNHDA and CDR2 SQIVND (reference sequence). Here the CDR3 DNA reads TGTGCCAGTAGTGGGTTCGAGCCCCCCTACAATGAGCAGTTCTTC. Amino acids: CASSGFEPPYNEQFF.

This clonotype has at least ten counts. V gene TRBV28 combines with J gene TRBJ2-7; D not certain. Between the trimmed V and J ends, which lost 5 bases and 6 bases, there was a span of 11 bases. Germline V gene sequence: CDR1 MDHEN, CDR2 SYDVKM. The CDR3 is made up of 12 amino acids. CDR3 region: CASSVTTIEQYF. The CDR3 DNA follows: TGTGCCAGCAGTGTTACCACCATCGAGCAGTACTTC. The full variable domain, with the rest looked up from reference TRBV28 and TRBJ2-7, is DVKVTQSSRYLVKRTGEKVFLECVQDMDHENMFWYRQDPGLGLRLIYFSYDVKMKEKGDIPEGYSVSREKKERFSLILESASTNQTSMYLCASSVTTIEQYFGPGTRLTVT.

The gene calls are TRBV15 and TRBJ1-4, with TRBD1 as a possible D gene (5 bases). This CDR3 is 15 amino acids long. Germline V gene sequence: CDR1 LNHNV, CDR2 YYDKDF (reference sequence). The germline V and J ends were trimmed by 4 bases and 3 bases, with 12 bases remaining between them. The CDR3 DNA reads TGTGCCACCAGCACCAAGGCAGGGTCTAATGAAAAACTGTTTTTT. This encodes CATSTKAGSNEKLFF.

The chain uses TRBV18 and TRBJ1-2; D unresolved. The germline V and J ends were trimmed by 2 bases and 2 bases, with 12 bases remaining between them. There are 15 residues in the CDR3. The germline CDR1 and CDR2 sequences are KGHSH and LQKENI. The CDR3 coding sequence is TGTGCCAGCTCACCAAAGGACGCCGGAAACTATGGCTACACCTTC. This translates into CASSPKDAGNYGYTF.

V and J are TRBV7-9 and TRBJ2-1, with TRBD1 matching 7 bases. The J segment lost 10 bases and the V segment lost 5 bases, leaving 17 bases of the junction unmatched. Germline V gives CDR1 SEHNR, CDR2 FQNEAQ (reference sequence). The CDR3 is 16 residues long. CDR3 amino acids: CASSLDYRGVGPEQFF. The CDR3 bases are TGTGCCAGCAGCCTTGACTACAGGGGCGTCGGACCGGAGCAGTTCTTC.

The genes are TRBV5-6 and TRBJ2-5, with TRBD1 matching over 10 bases. V trimming: 2 bases; J trimming: 4 bases; junction bases outside the gene matches: 8. The germline CDR1 and CDR2 sequences are SGHDT and YYEEEE. This CDR3 region has 16 residues. DNA for the CDR3: TGTGCCAGCAGCTTACCGGGACAGGGGTCGTCAGAGACCCAGTACTTC. This gives the protein CASSLPGQGSSETQYF.

This clonotype was recorded a few times. V usage is TRBV19 and J usage is TRBJ1-5; tentative D call: TRBD1 (6 bases). Germline CDR1 is LNHDA and CDR2 is SQIVND (reference sequence). The CDR3 length is 15 residues. V lost 6 bases and J lost 4, with 16 bases in between. CDR3 sequence: CASSGQTLANQPQHF. Written as DNA, the CDR3 is TGTGCCAGTAGCGGACAGACGTTAGCAAATCAGCCCCAGCATTTT.

This clonotype was detected a few times. The rearrangement joins TRBV28 to TRBJ2-7, with D possibly matching TRBD1 (6 bases). Germline values: CDR1 MDHEN, CDR2 SYDVKM. The CDR3 contains 14 residues. Deletions cut 5 bases from V and 1 base from J, with 12 bases between. CDR3 region: CASSPMTGSYEQYF. In nucleotides, the CDR3 is TGTGCCAGCAGTCCTATGACAGGTTCCTACGAGCAGTACTTC.

This clonotype was observed a few times. This sequence joins TRBV4-3 and TRBJ1-2; TRBD1 might be the D (6 bases). There are 15 residues in the CDR3. The ends were cut back, 1 base at V and 3 bases at J, with 12 bases in the middle. CDR1 and CDR2 from the germline V gene are LGHNA and YSLEER. The CDR3 region has the DNA TGCGCCAGCAGCCAAGTCGGGGGGCGCGACTATGGCTACACCTTC. It is translated as CASSQVGGRDYGYTF.

This clonotype was counted once. A much larger clone sits a single nucleotide away, making a read error possible. V and J are TRBV2 and TRBJ1-2, with 9 bases aligning to TRBD1. Trimming at V came to 10 bases and at J to 3 bases, leaving 12 bases not matched to a gene. This CDR3 is 15 amino acids long. CDR1 SNHLY and CDR2 FYNNEI come from the germline V gene. CDR3 nucleotide sequence: TGTGCCACCACCAGAGGACAGGGGATAGACTATGGCTACACCTTC. Its translation is CATTRGQGIDYGYTF.

This clonotype showed up many times. V usage is TRBV27 and J usage is TRBJ2-7; 7 positions agree with TRBD2. The ends lost 2 bases at V and 4 bases at J; junction bases unmatched: 11. Germline assignment: CDR1 MNHEY and CDR2 SMNVEV (reference sequence). The CDR3 loop spans 16 amino acids. CDR3 sequence reads: CASSLGGGSLFYEQYF. CDR3 DNA sequence: TGTGCCAGCAGTTTAGGGGGAGGGTCACTGTTTTACGAGCAGTACTTC.

Only a few counts were recorded for this clonotype. V gene TRBV29-1 combines with J gene TRBJ2-1; D tentatively fits TRBD1 or TRBD2 (5 bases each). The V gene lost 2 bases and the J gene lost 6 bases, with 11 bases spanning the gap. The CDR3 is 13 amino acids. Germline-derived CDR1 and CDR2 are SQVTM and ANQGSEA. CDR3 loop: CSVEPPGTNEQFF. DNA for the CDR3: TGCAGCGTTGAACCACCAGGGACCAATGAGCAGTTCTTC.

This clonotype was found a few times. This chain links TRBV4-2 with TRBJ1-1; 9 bases are a match to TRBD1. There are 15 residues in the CDR3. Germline assignment: CDR1 LGHNA and CDR2 YNFKEQ. Trimming at V came to 0 bases and at J to 3 bases, leaving 2 bases not matched to a gene. In nucleotides, the CDR3 is TGTGCCAGCAGCCAAGAACAGGGGGCCTACACTGAAGCTTTCTTT. Protein: CASSQEQGAYTEAFF.

This clonotype was recorded many times. CDR3: CASGLVIVGDRYNEQFF. Here the CDR3 DNA reads TGTGCTAGTGGTTTGGTAATAGTAGGGGACAGATACAATGAGCAGTTCTTC. This chain uses TRBV12-5 with TRBJ2-1; 7 bases line up with TRBD1. The CDR3 covers 17 residues. J lost 4 bases, V lost 0 bases, and 9 bases had no gene match. Per the germline V gene, CDR1 is LGHNT and CDR2 is FRNRAP.

This clonotype was seen many times. The V call is TRBV10-3, the J call TRBJ2-2, with D maybe TRBD2 (6 bases). V was clipped by 0 bases and J by 5 bases, with 13 bases between them. The CDR3 has 16 residues. In germline, CDR1 is ENHRY, CDR2 SYGVKD. The CDR3 sequence is CAISESGGIGTGELFF. CDR3 DNA: TGTGCCATCAGTGAGTCCGGCGGGATAGGAACCGGGGAGCTGTTTTTT.

In this sample, this clonotype turned up many times. The gene calls are TRBV5-1 and TRBJ2-7, with TRBD1 as a possible D gene (5 bases). The V gene lost 1 base and the J gene lost 3 bases, with 8 bases spanning the gap. Germline V CDR1 and CDR2: SGHRS, YFSETQ. This CDR3 spans 13 amino acids. The CDR3 loop reads CASSLYQGYEQYF. CDR3 nucleotide sequence: TGCGCCAGCAGCTTGTACCAGGGCTACGAGCAGTACTTC.

This clonotype was counted ten times or more. The chain links TRBV28 to TRBJ1-2, with TRBD1 identical over 9 bases. The CDR3 covers 15 residues. Germline V gene data show CDR1 as MDHEN and CDR2 as SYDVKM. The V gene end was trimmed by 6 bases and the J gene end by 6 bases; junction bases not matched to a gene: 11. CDR3 nucleotides: TGTGCCAGCAGCCAATACAGGGGGCGGTTGGATGGCTACACCTTC. Protein: CASSQYRGRLDGYTF.